This passage covers 16 T cell receptor beta chains from one sample sequenced in a study of shared clonotypes between healthy human individuals. TCRdb's copy holds only in-frame clones and misses some; the assay was immunoSEQ multiplex PCR. The sample records millions of clones, approximately 92% being singletons. What was sequenced was naive CD4+ T cells sorted from blood. Subset meaning: CD45RA+ positively selected. The source is a man aged 18 to 30 in good health.

This chain connects TRBV11-1 to TRBJ1-2; possible D gene TRBD1, 6 bases. V was trimmed by 1 base and J by 2 bases, leaving 14 bases between them. This CDR3 has 16 residues. Germline CDR1 is SGHAT and CDR2 is FQDESV (reference sequence). The DNA of the CDR3 is TGTGCCAGCAGCTTAGGTGGGGGCCAACCCAACTATGGCTACACCTTC. This gives the protein CASSLGGGQPNYGYTF.

The chain uses TRBV30 and TRBJ2-7, with D perhaps matching TRBD1 (5 bases). The CDR3 is 14 amino acids. Deletions cut 1 base from V and 2 bases from J, with 12 bases between. Germline V gives CDR1 GTSNPN, CDR2 SVGIG (reference sequence). CDR3 in amino acids: CAWSAPGLPYEQYF. The CDR3 DNA follows: TGTGCCTGGAGTGCCCCAGGGTTGCCCTACGAGCAGTACTTC.

This sequence joins TRBV27 and TRBJ2-5; the match to TRBD1 covers 8 bases. The CDR3 is made up of 15 amino acids. Losses at the gene ends were 6 bases for V and 4 bases for J; bases not matched to a gene: 10. Looked up from germline, CDR1 is MNHEY and CDR2 is SMNVEV (reference sequence). The CDR3 DNA is TGTGCCAGCAGAAAAAACCAGGACAGGGCAGAGACCCAGTACTTC. It encodes CASRKNQDRAETQYF.

The chain combines TRBV19 with TRBJ2-5; 10 nucleotides line up with TRBD1. The CDR3 loop spans 16 amino acids. The ends lost 4 bases at V and 5 bases at J; junction bases unmatched: 10. Germline CDR1 LNHDA, CDR2 SQIVND (reference sequence). CDR3 protein: CASSRSDRGLGETQYF. CDR3 nucleotide sequence: TGTGCCAGTAGTAGATCAGACAGGGGGCTTGGTGAGACCCAGTACTTC. Together with reference TRBV19 and TRBJ2-5, the CDR3 gives the full variable domain: DGGITQSPKYLFRKEGQNVTLSCEQNLNHDAMYWYRQDPGQGLRLIYYSQIVNDFQKGDIAEGYSVSREKKESFPLTVTSAQKNPTAFYLCASSRSDRGLGETQYFGPGTRLLVL.

A single count supports this clone. This chain joins TRBV14 and TRBJ1-4, with D uncertain. CDR3 length: 16 amino acids. Looked up from germline, CDR1 is SGHDN and CDR2 is FVKESK. The ends were cut back, 1 base at V and 8 bases at J, with 17 bases in the middle. The CDR3 nucleotides are TGTGCCAGCAGCCAAGTAAGCAGACTAAGTGGGGAAAAACTGTTTTTT. It encodes CASSQVSRLSGEKLFF.

The J gene is TRBJ1-4, the V gene TRBV7-9, with no clear D. CDR1 is SEHNR and CDR2 is FQNEAQ in the germline V gene (reference sequence). V was shortened by 6 bases and J by 10 bases, with 15 bases between the two germline ends. The CDR3 spans 13 residues. The CDR3 sequence: CASRTEEFPKLFF. In nucleotides, the CDR3 is TGTGCCAGCAGAACAGAGGAGTTTCCAAAACTGTTTTTT.

The rearrangement uses TRBV19 and TRBJ2-7; D unresolved. The germline CDR1 and CDR2 sequences are LNHDA and SQIVND (reference sequence). This CDR3 has 14 residues. V lost 3 bases, J lost 5 bases, and 14 bases lay in between. Here the CDR3 DNA reads TGTGCCAGTAGTATTGGATGGGCGTCGGACGAGCAGTACTTC. It translates to CASSIGWASDEQYF.

This clone has a single count. This sequence joins TRBV10-3 and TRBJ2-7; tentative D call: TRBD2 (6 bases). The V and J ends lost 10 bases and 2 bases respectively, with 12 bases between them. The CDR3 is 12 amino acids. Germline values: CDR1 ENHRY, CDR2 SYGVKD. The CDR3 nucleotides are TGTGCCAATTCCGGGGGTACCTACGAGCAGTACTTC. Translated, it gives CANSGGTYEQYF.

This sequence joins TRBV10-1 and TRBJ2-5; D possibly corresponds to TRBD2 (5 bases). CDR3 length: 13 amino acids. The ends were cut back, 5 bases at V and 7 bases at J, with 14 bases in the middle. Germline loops: CDR1 WNHNN, CDR2 SYGVQD (reference sequence). As DNA, the CDR3 is TGCGCCAGCAGTCCCGACCAGCGGACGACCCAGTACTTC. This codes for CASSPDQRTTQYF.

This sequence joins TRBV30 and TRBJ2-7; D may be TRBD2 (6 bases). CDR1 is GTSNPN, CDR2 SVGIG, per germline (reference sequence). Between the trimmed V and J ends, which lost 4 bases and 0 bases, there was a span of 13 bases. The CDR3 length is 14 residues. The CDR3 DNA reads as TGTGCCTGGACCCGGGACGGGAGCTCCTACGAGCAGTACTTC. Its translation is CAWTRDGSSYEQYF.

The CDR3 DNA is TGTGCCAGCAGCCAGACAGGGTGGTACCCCGGGGAGCTGTTTTTT. Translated: CASSQTGWYPGELFF. This sequence joins TRBV14 and TRBJ2-2; 7 nucleotides align to TRBD1. The V gene's germline CDR1 is SGHDN and CDR2 FVKESK. This CDR3 has 15 residues. The V segment lost 3 bases and the J segment 6 bases; nucleotides outside the gene matches: 7.

Turning to this clone: The same CDR3 also results from other DNA sequences found in this sample. The genes are TRBV5-1 and TRBJ2-5; the match to TRBD2 covers 7 bases. The germline CDR1 and CDR2 sequences are SGHRS and YFSETQ. The CDR3 contains 14 residues. V lost 0 bases to trimming and J lost 5 bases; unmatched junction nucleotides: 4. CDR3 coding DNA: TGCGCCAGCAGCTTGGGGACTAGTAGGGAGACCCAGTACTTC. This encodes CASSLGTSRETQYF.

This clone showed up just once. The chain links TRBV5-1 to TRBJ1-1, with unresolved D. Per the germline V gene, CDR1 is SGHRS and CDR2 is YFSETQ. The CDR3 totals 15 residues. Trimming removed 0 bases from V and 1 base from J, with 10 bases in between. As DNA, the CDR3 is TGCGCCAGCAGCTTGGAAGGCTTGGGGAACACTGAAGCTTTCTTT. Protein product: CASSLEGLGNTEAFF.

The J gene is TRBJ1-1, the V gene TRBV5-6, with unresolved D. Trimming left V 0 bases short and J 8 bases short, with 5 bases between. CDR3 length: 11 amino acids. Germline CDR1 and CDR2: SGHDT and YYEEEE. CDR3 coding DNA: TGTGCCAGCAGCTTGGCCAGAGAAGCTTTCTTT. Residues: CASSLAREAFF.

The chain recombines TRBV5-1 with TRBJ2-5; tentatively, D is TRBD1 (6 bases). The germline V and J ends were trimmed by 0 bases and 5 bases, with 17 bases remaining between them. The CDR3 is 16 amino acids. The germline CDR1 and CDR2 sequences are SGHRS and YFSETQ. DNA of the CDR3: TGCGCCAGCAGCTTGGAGCCCTACTCAGGGGTCGAGACCCAGTACTTC. Its translation: CASSLEPYSGVETQYF.

V usage is TRBV12-5 and J usage is TRBJ1-2, with D possibly matching TRBD1 (5 bases). This CDR3 is built from 14 residues. CDR1 LGHNT and CDR2 FRNRAP come from the germline V gene. Deletions cut 7 bases from V and 4 bases from J, with 16 bases between. The chain's CDR3 is CASAQGAGSYGYTF. The CDR3 bases are TGTGCTAGTGCCCAAGGTGCAGGGTCCTATGGCTACACCTTC.